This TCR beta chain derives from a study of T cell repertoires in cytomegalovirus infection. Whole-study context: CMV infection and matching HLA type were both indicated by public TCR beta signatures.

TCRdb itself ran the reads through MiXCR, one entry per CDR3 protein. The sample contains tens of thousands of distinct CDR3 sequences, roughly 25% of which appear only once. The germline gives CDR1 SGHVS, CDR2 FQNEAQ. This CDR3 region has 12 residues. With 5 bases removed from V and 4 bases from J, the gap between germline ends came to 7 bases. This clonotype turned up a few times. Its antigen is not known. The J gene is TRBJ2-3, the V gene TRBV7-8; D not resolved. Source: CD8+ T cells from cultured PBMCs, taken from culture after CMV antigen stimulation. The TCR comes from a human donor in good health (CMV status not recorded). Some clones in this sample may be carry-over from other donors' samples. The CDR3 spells CASSPRSDTQYF. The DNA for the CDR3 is TGTGCCAGCAGCCCCCGTTCAGATACGCAGTATTTT.